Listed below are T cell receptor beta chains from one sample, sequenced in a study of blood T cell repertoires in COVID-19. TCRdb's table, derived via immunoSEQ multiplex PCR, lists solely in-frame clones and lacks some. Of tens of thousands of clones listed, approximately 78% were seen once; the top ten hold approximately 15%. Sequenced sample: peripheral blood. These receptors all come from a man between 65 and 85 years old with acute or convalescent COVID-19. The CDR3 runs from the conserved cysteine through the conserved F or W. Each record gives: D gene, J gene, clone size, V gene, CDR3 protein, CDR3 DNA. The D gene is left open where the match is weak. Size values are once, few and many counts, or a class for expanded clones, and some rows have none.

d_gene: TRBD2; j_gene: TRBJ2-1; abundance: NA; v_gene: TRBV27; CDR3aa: CASSLKGTRFLGHNEQFF; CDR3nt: TGTGCCAGCAGTTTAAAAGGGACTAGATTTTTGGGCCACAATGAGCAGTTCTTC
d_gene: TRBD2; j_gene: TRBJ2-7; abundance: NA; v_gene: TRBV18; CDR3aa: CASSPGLAGGRDEQYF; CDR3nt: TGTGCCAGCTCACCCGGACTAGCGGGAGGTCGTGACGAGCAGTACTTC
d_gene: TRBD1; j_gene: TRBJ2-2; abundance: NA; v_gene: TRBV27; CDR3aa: CASSLRQGVRTGELFF; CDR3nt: TGTGCCAGCAGTTTGCGGCAGGGGGTACGGACCGGGGAGCTGTTTTTT
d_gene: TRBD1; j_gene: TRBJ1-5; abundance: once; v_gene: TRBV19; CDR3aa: CASREIGTEGFYQPQHF; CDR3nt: TGTGCCAGTAGGGAGATCGGGACAGAAGGTTTTTATCAGCCCCAGCATTTT
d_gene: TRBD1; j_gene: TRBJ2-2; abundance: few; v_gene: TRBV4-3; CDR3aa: CASRPQGDVAGELFF; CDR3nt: TGCGCCAGCAGGCCACAGGGGGACGTTGCCGGGGAGCTGTTTTTT
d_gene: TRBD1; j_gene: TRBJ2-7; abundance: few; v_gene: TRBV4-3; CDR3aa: CASSQEVPGTGAYEQYF; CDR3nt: TGCGCCAGCAGCCAAGAAGTGCCCGGGACAGGGGCCTACGAGCAGTACTTC
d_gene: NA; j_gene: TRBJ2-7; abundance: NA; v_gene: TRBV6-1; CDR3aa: CASSLFPDEQYF; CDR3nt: TGTGCCAGCAGCTTGTTTCCAGACGAGCAGTACTTC
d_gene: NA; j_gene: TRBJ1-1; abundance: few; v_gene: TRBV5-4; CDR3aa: CASSLVSVNTEAFF; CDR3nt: TGTGCCAGCAGCCTAGTTTCGGTGAACACTGAAGCTTTCTTT
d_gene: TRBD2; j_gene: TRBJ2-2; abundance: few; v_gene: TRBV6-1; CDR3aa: CASSEWGGTGELFF; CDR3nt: TGTGCCAGCAGTGAATGGGGGGGTACCGGGGAGCTGTTTTTT
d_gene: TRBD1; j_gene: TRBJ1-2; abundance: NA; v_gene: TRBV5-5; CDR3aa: CASSSNPTGNYGYTF; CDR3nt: TGTGCCAGCAGTTCTAACCCGACAGGGAACTATGGCTACACCTTC
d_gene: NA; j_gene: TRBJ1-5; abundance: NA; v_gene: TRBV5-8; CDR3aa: CASSQDRYNQPQHF; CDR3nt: TGTGCCAGCAGCCAAGACAGGTACAATCAACCCCAGCATTTT
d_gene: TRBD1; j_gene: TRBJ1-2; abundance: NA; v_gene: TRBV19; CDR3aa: CASRLSNPGTGESGYTF; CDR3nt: TGTGCCAGTAGACTCTCAAATCCCGGGACAGGGGAGTCTGGCTACACCTTC
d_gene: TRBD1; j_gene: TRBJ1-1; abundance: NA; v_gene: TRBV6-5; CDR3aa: CASRRDRGRRSEAFF; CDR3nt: TGTGCCAGCAGGCGTGACAGGGGGCGCCGGTCTGAAGCTTTCTTT
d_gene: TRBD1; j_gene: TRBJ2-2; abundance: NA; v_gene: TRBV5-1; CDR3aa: CASSYGTDTGELFF; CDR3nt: TGCGCCAGCAGCTACGGGACAGACACCGGGGAGCTGTTTTTT
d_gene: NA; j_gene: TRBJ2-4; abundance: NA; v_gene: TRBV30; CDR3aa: CAWRSTAAKNIQYF; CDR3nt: TGTGCCTGGAGGTCGACAGCAGCCAAAAACATTCAGTACTTC
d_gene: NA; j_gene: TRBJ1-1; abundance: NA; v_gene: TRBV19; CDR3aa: CASTRPRGVGDTEAFF; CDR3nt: TGTGCCAGTACCCGACCCAGGGGCGTGGGGGACACTGAAGCTTTCTTT
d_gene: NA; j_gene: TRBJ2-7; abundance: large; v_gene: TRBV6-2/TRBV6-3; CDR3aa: CASSYSEGGGYEQYF; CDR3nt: TGTGCCAGCAGTTACTCAGAGGGTGGAGGGTACGAGCAGTACTTC
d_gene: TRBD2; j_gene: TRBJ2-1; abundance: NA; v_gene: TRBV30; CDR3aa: CAWSPSSGPYNEQFF; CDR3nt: TGTGCCTGGAGCCCCTCTAGCGGGCCTTACAATGAGCAGTTCTTC
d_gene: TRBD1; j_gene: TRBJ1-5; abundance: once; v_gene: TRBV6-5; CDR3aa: CASSKGQGINQPQHF; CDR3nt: TGTGCCAGCAGTAAGGGACAGGGGATCAATCAGCCCCAGCATTTT
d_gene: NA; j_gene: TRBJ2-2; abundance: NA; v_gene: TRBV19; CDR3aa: CASRIFSGNTGELFF; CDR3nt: TGTGCCAGTAGGATCTTTAGCGGCAACACCGGGGAGCTGTTTTTT
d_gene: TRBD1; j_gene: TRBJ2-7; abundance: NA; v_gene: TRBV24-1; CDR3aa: CATAAGTGFSYEQYF; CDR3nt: TGTGCCACCGCTGCAGGGACAGGGTTCTCCTACGAGCAGTACTTC
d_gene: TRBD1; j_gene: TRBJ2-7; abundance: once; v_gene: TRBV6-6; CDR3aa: CASSYPRGQGLEQYF; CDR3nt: TGTGCCAGCAGTTACCCAAGAGGACAGGGCCTCGAGCAGTACTTC
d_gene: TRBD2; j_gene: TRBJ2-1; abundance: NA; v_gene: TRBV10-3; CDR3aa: CAISEDGTSGYNEQFF; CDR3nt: TGTGCCATCAGTGAGGACGGGACTAGCGGCTACAATGAGCAGTTCTTC
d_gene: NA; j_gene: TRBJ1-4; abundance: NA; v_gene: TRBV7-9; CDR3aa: CASSLSPSGSTGEKLFF; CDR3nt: TGTGCCAGCAGCTTAAGTCCTTCCGGGTCTACCGGAGAAAAACTGTTTTTT
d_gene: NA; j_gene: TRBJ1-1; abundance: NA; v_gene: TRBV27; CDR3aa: CATKREGGTEAFF; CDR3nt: TGTGCCACAAAAAGGGAGGGAGGCACTGAAGCTTTCTTT